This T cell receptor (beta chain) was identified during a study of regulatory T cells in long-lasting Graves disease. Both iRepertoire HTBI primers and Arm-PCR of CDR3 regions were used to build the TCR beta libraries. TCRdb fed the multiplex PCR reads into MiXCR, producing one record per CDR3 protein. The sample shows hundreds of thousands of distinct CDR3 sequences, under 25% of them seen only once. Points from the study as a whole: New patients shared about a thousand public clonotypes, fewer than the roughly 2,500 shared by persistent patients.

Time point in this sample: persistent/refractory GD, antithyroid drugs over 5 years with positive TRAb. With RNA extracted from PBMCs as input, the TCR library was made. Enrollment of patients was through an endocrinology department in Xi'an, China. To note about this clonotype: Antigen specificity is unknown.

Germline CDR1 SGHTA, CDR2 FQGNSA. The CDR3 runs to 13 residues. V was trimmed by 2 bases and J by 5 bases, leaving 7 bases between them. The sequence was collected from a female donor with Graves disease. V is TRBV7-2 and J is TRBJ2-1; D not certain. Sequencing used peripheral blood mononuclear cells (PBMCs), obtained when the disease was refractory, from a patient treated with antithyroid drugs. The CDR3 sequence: CASSLWRDNEQFF. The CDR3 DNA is TGTGCCAGCAGCTTATGGAGAGACAATGAGCAGTTCTTC.